This T cell receptor beta chain was observed in a study of identical twins. This clonotype was recorded at least ten times. Its specificity is unknown. Findings and limits, study-wide: While abundant cord blood beta clonotypes carried fewer insertions, memory repertoires showed no such pattern. Models predicted too little out-of-frame TCR alpha sharing in monozygotic twins.

In germline, CDR1 is DFQATT, CDR2 SNEGSKA (reference sequence). This CDR3 comprises 15 residues. The V end was cut by 3 bases, the J end by 5 bases, with 19 bases between. Template switching created a universal primer site, and the cDNA included unique molecular identifiers. Via MiXCR, TCRdb re-called the 5' RACE reads, giving one row per CDR3 protein. The sample lists some 300,000 distinct CDR3 sequences, roughly an eighth seen once, with 6% to 9% in the top ten. These data are also associated with another study on yellow fever vaccine responses in identical twins.

The chain has TRBV20-1 and TRBJ1-2, with D uncertain. This sequence originates from a woman aged 18-29 years in good health. What was sequenced was CD8+ T cells sorted from blood. Written as DNA, the CDR3 is TGCAGTGCTAGTTTTGAAGCCGCAGGAGGATATGGCTACACCTTC. This translates into CSASFEAAGGYGYTF.